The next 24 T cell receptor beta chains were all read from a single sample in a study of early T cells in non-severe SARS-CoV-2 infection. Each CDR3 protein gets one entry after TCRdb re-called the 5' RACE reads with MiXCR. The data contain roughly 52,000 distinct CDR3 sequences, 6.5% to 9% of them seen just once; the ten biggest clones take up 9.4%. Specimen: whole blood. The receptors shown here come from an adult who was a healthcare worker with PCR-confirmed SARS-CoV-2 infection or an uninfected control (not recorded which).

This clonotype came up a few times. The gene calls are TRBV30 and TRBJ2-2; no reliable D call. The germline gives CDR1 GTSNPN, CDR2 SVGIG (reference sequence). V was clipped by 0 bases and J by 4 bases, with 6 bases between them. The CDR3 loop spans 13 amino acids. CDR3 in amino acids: CAWSVFGTGELFF. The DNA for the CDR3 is TGTGCCTGGAGTGTATTCGGCACCGGGGAGCTGTTTTTT.

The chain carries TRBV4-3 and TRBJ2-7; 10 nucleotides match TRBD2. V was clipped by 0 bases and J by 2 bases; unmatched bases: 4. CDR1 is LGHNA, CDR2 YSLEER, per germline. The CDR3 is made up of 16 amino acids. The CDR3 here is CASSQDALAGAYEQYF. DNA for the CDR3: TGCGCCAGCAGCCAAGATGCCCTAGCGGGAGCCTACGAGCAGTACTTC.

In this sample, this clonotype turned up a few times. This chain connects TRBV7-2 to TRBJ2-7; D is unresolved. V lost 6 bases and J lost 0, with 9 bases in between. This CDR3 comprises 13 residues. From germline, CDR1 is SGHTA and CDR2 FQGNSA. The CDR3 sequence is CASRQTFSYEQYF. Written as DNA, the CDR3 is TGTGCCAGCAGACAAACTTTCTCCTACGAGCAGTACTTC.

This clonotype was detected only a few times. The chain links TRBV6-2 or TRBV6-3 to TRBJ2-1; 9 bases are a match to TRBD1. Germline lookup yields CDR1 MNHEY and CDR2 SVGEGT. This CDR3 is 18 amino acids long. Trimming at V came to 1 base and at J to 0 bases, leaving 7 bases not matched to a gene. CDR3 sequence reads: CASSYFSQGANSYNEQFF. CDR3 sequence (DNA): TGTGCCAGCAGTTACTTCTCACAGGGGGCCAACTCCTACAATGAGCAGTTCTTC.

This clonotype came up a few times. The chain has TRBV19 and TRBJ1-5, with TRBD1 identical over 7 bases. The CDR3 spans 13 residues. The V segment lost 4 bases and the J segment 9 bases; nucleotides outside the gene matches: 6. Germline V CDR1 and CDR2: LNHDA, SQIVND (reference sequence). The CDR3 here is CASSRDSPWPQHF. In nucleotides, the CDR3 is TGTGCCAGTAGTAGGGACAGCCCGTGGCCCCAGCATTTT.

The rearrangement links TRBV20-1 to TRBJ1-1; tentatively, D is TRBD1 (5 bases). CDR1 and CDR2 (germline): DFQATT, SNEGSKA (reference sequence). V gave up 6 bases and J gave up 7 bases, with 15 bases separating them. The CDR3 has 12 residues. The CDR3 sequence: CSAPGTRDEAFF. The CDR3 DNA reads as TGCAGTGCCCCTGGGACCCGGGATGAAGCTTTCTTT.

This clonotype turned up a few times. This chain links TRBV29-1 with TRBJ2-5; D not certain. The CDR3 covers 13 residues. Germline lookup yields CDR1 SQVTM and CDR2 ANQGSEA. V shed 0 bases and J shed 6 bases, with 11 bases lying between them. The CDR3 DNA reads TGCAGCGTTGAAGAAACGGGTGCTAAGACCCAGTACTTC. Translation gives CSVEETGAKTQYF.

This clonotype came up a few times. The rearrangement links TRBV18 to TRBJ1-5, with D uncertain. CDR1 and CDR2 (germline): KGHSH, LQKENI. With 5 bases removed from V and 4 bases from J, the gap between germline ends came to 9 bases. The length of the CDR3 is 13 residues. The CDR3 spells CASSRSENQPQHF. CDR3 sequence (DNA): TGTGCCAGCTCAAGGTCAGAGAATCAGCCCCAGCATTTT.

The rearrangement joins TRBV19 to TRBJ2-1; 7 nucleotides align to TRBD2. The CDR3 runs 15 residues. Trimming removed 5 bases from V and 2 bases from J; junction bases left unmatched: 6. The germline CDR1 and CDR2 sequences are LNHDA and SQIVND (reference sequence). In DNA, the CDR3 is TGTGCCAGTAGTGAGCCGGGAGGTCCCTACAATGAGCAGTTCTTC. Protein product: CASSEPGGPYNEQFF. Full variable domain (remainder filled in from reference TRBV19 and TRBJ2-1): DGGITQSPKYLFRKEGQNVTLSCEQNLNHDAMYWYRQDPGQGLRLIYYSQIVNDFQKGDIAEGYSVSREKKESFPLTVTSAQKNPTAFYLCASSEPGGPYNEQFFGPGTRLTVL.

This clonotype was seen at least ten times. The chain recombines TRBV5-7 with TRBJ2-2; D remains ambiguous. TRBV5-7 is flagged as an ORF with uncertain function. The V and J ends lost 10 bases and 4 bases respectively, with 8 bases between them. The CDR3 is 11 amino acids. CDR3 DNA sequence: TGTGCCCGTAGGGTCACCGGGGAGCTGTTTTTT. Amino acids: CARRVTGELFF.

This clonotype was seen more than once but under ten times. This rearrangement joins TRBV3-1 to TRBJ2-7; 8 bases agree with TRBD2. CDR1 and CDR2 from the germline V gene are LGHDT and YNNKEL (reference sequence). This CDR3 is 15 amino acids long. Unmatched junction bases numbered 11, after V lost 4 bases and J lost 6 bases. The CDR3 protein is CASSPPDSGIVEQYF. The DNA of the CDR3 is TGTGCCAGCAGCCCTCCTGATAGCGGGATAGTCGAGCAGTACTTC.

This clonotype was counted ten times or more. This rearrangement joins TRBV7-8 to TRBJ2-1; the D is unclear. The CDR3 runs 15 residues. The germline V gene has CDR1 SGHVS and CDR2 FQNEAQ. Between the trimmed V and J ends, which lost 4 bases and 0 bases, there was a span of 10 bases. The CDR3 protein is CASSSFKSSYNEQFF. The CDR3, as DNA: TGTGCCAGCAGCTCATTTAAGAGCTCCTACAATGAGCAGTTCTTC.

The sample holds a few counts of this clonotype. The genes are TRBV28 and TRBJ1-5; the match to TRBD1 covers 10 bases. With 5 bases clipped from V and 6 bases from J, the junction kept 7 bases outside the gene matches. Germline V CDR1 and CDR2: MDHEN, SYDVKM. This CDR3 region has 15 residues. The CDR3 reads CASSREGQGSQPQHF. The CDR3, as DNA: TGTGCCAGCAGTCGCGAGGGACAGGGGAGTCAGCCCCAGCATTTT.

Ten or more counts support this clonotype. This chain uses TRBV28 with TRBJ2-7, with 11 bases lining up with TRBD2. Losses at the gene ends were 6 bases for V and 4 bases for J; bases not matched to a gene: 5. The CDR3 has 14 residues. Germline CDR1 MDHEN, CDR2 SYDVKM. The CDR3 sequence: CASRLAGVSYEQYF. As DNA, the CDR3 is TGTGCCAGCAGACTAGCGGGAGTGTCTTACGAGCAGTACTTC.

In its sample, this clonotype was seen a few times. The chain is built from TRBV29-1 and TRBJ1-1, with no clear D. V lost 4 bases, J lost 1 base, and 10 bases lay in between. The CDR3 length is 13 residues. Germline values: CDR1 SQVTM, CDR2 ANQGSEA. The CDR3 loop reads CSVVKQPNTEAFF. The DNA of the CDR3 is TGCAGCGTTGTAAAACAGCCGAACACTGAAGCTTTCTTT.

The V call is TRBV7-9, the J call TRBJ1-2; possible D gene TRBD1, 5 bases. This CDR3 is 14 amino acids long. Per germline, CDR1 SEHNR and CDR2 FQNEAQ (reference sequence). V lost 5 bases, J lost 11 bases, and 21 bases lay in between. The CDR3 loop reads CASSLGRDFLSYTF. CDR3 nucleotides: TGTGCCAGCAGCCTGGGACGAGACTTCTTGTCTTACACCTTC.

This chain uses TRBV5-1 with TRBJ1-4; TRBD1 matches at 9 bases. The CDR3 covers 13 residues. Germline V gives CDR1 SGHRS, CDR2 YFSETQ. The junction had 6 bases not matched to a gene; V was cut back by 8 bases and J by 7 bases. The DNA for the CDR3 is TGCGCCAGTAGGACAGGGGCTCGTGAAAAACTGTTTTTT. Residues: CASRTGAREKLFF.

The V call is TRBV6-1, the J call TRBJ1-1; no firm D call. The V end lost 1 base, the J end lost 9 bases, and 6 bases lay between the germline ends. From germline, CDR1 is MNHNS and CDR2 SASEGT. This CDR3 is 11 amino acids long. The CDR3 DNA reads TGTGCCAGCAGTGAAGACCAGAAAGCTTTCTTT. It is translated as CASSEDQKAFF.

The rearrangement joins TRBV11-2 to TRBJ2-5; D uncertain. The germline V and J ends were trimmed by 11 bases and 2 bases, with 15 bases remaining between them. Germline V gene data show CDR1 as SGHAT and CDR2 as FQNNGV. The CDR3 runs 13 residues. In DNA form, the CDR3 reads TGTGCCTCAGCCCGGGCACTACAAGAGACCCAGTACTTC. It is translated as CASARALQETQYF.

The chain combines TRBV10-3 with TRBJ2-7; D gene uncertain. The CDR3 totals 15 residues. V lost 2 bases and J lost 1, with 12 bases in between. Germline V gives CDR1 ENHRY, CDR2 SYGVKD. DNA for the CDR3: TGTGCCATCAGTGAGCCGTTTCCCGATTCCTACGAGCAGTACTTC. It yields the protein CAISEPFPDSYEQYF.

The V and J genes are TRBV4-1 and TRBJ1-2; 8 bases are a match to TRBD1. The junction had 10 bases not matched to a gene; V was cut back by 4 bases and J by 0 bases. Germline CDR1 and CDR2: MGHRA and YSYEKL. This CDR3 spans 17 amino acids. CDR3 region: CASSPLTGQGANYGYTF. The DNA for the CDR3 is TGCGCCAGCAGCCCGTTGACCGGACAGGGAGCTAACTATGGCTACACCTTC.

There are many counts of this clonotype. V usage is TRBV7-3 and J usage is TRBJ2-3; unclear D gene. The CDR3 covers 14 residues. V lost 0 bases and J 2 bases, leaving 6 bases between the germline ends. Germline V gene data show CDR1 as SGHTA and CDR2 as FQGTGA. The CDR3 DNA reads TGTGCCAGCAGCTTAACTCCCCTCACAGATACGCAGTATTTT. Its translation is CASSLTPLTDTQYF.

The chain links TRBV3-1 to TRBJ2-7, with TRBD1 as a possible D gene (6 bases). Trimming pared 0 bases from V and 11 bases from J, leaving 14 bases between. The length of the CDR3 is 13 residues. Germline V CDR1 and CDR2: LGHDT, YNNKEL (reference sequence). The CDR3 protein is CASSQDLKRDKYF. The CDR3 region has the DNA TGTGCCAGCAGCCAAGATTTGAAGAGGGACAAGTACTTC.

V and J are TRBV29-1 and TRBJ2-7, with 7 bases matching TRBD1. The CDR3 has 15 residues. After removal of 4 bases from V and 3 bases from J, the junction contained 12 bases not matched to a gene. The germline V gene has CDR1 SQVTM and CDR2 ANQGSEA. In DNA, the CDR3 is TGCAGCGTTGTTGACAGGGCCCAACCACTCTACGAGCAGTACTTC. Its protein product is CSVVDRAQPLYEQYF.